This is a list of T cell receptor beta chains from one sample in a study of T cells in Graves' hyperthyroidism and ophthalmopathy. MiXCR, run by TCRdb on the multiplex PCR reads, gives a single entry per CDR3 protein. The table has hundreds of thousands of distinct CDR3 sequences, around 13% seen once. The source material was blood. The source of these receptors is a woman aged 18-29 years with Graves' hyperthyroidism. CDR3s include the opening cysteine and the closing phenylalanine or tryptophan. A D gene is named only where the DNA matches it firmly. The size entry is marked missing in some rows and otherwise reads once, few, many or a size class.

V gene: TRBV29-1; D gene: NA; clone size: few; CDR3 protein: CSVATGYEQYF
V gene: TRBV6-1; D gene: NA; clone size: many; CDR3 protein: CASVWGTMNTGELFF
V gene: TRBV4-2; D gene: NA; clone size: NA; CDR3 protein: CASSQDPGADTEAFF
V gene: TRBV11-2; D gene: NA; clone size: few; CDR3 protein: CASSSGGEGSNYGYTF
V gene: TRBV19; D gene: TRBD1; clone size: many; CDR3 protein: CASSTGTVLFNQPQHF
V gene: TRBV10-3; D gene: NA; clone size: many; CDR3 protein: CATQQATTRQPQHF
V gene: TRBV27; D gene: NA; clone size: many; CDR3 protein: CASSRGDRSNYGYTF
V gene: TRBV28; D gene: NA; clone size: many; CDR3 protein: CASSTQVLAAEQYF
V gene: TRBV13; D gene: TRBD1; clone size: few; CDR3 protein: CASSSTWTGSGADTQYF
V gene: TRBV20-1; D gene: NA; clone size: NA; CDR3 protein: CSASTGLYEQFF
V gene: TRBV6-1; D gene: NA; clone size: few; CDR3 protein: CASIYGGSGSNQPQHF
V gene: TRBV12-5; D gene: NA; clone size: many; CDR3 protein: CASGILLTYNEQFF
V gene: TRBV3-1; D gene: NA; clone size: many; CDR3 protein: CASSHTRNEQFF
V gene: TRBV5-1; D gene: TRBD2; clone size: many; CDR3 protein: CASSLAAGGNTYEQYF
V gene: TRBV7-2; D gene: NA; clone size: NA; CDR3 protein: CASRRKVQGYNEQFF
V gene: TRBV30; D gene: TRBD2; clone size: few; CDR3 protein: CAGGTSDTGELFF
V gene: TRBV20-1; D gene: TRBD1; clone size: NA; CDR3 protein: CSATSVDRGWNEQFF
V gene: TRBV7-2; D gene: NA; clone size: NA; CDR3 protein: CASSTGLPGAGELFF
V gene: TRBV20-1; D gene: NA; clone size: NA; CDR3 protein: CSARRGSMGDPFYEQYF
V gene: TRBV7-9; D gene: TRBD2; clone size: few; CDR3 protein: CASSLVRGLAAFPSYNEQFF
V gene: TRBV19; D gene: NA; clone size: NA; CDR3 protein: CASSIARGNEQFF
V gene: TRBV7-2; D gene: NA; clone size: few; CDR3 protein: CASSLAAWGTPYEQYF
V gene: TRBV30; D gene: NA; clone size: many; CDR3 protein: CAWSVGFGLSSNEKLFF
V gene: TRBV13; D gene: NA; clone size: many; CDR3 protein: CASSLIPLGRRYEQYF
V gene: TRBV19; D gene: NA; clone size: few; CDR3 protein: CASRDIATGEAFF
V gene: TRBV10-3; D gene: TRBD2; clone size: NA; CDR3 protein: CAISESFWTSGTTYEQYF
V gene: TRBV20-1; D gene: TRBD1; clone size: NA; CDR3 protein: CSAPNPTGGGETQYF
V gene: TRBV20-1; D gene: NA; clone size: many; CDR3 protein: CSARDHKGSYEQYF
V gene: TRBV15; D gene: TRBD1; clone size: many; CDR3 protein: CATSSITDRGYNEQFF
V gene: TRBV5-1; D gene: TRBD2; clone size: many; CDR3 protein: CASSLLAGGPDTQYF
V gene: TRBV28; D gene: NA; clone size: few; CDR3 protein: CASSSRQSRTPLHF
V gene: TRBV2; D gene: NA; clone size: many; CDR3 protein: CASGNNYGYTF
V gene: TRBV14; D gene: NA; clone size: many; CDR3 protein: CASSQDSSYNEQFF
V gene: TRBV5-6; D gene: NA; clone size: few; CDR3 protein: CASSLAREQERGYTF
V gene: TRBV7-6; D gene: TRBD2; clone size: NA; CDR3 protein: CVSSPSLAGSSYNEQFF
V gene: TRBV30; D gene: TRBD2; clone size: many; CDR3 protein: CAWSVGLAEGLEQFF
V gene: TRBV27; D gene: TRBD2; clone size: NA; CDR3 protein: CASSSWTSGRGPYKQYF
V gene: TRBV28; D gene: NA; clone size: NA; CDR3 protein: CASRYPLGGGEQYF
V gene: TRBV4-2; D gene: TRBD1; clone size: NA; CDR3 protein: CASSQDRKVTGEAHNEQFF
V gene: TRBV3-1; D gene: TRBD2; clone size: many; CDR3 protein: CASRTSGAILNTGELFF
V gene: TRBV7-9; D gene: NA; clone size: NA; CDR3 protein: CASSSGVFAEAFF
V gene: TRBV19; D gene: NA; clone size: NA; CDR3 protein: CASSLVDIGNQPQHF
V gene: TRBV12-3/TRBV12-4; D gene: TRBD1; clone size: many; CDR3 protein: CASSFDREETQYF
V gene: TRBV15; D gene: TRBD2; clone size: NA; CDR3 protein: CATSRGGGGGWDNEQFF
V gene: TRBV18; D gene: NA; clone size: few; CDR3 protein: CASSPDSANQPQHF
V gene: TRBV19; D gene: NA; clone size: NA; CDR3 protein: CASSMLIRQRTNTEAFF
V gene: TRBV9; D gene: NA; clone size: NA; CDR3 protein: CASSVRPGESTEAFF
V gene: TRBV13; D gene: NA; clone size: many; CDR3 protein: CASSFRGDGELFF
V gene: TRBV20-1; D gene: NA; clone size: many; CDR3 protein: CSARGAGVVSYNEQFF
V gene: TRBV28; D gene: TRBD2; clone size: NA; CDR3 protein: CASGFGGRGGSYEQYF
V gene: TRBV15; D gene: NA; clone size: few; CDR3 protein: CATSREEGYYGYTF
V gene: TRBV7-9; D gene: NA; clone size: NA; CDR3 protein: CAIAWGNTQYF
V gene: TRBV20-1; D gene: NA; clone size: many; CDR3 protein: CSACGLSSPFNEQFF
V gene: TRBV10-3; D gene: NA; clone size: few; CDR3 protein: CATRLSEGETQYF
V gene: TRBV13; D gene: TRBD1; clone size: many; CDR3 protein: CASRSGQQETQYF
V gene: TRBV29-1; D gene: NA; clone size: many; CDR3 protein: CSGGTGGGETQYF
V gene: TRBV7-2; D gene: TRBD2; clone size: many; CDR3 protein: CASSLPRGYGPSGSYEQYF